This T cell receptor beta chain was found in a study of cytomegalovirus exposure and HLA in healthy donors. The germline CDR1 and CDR2 sequences are SGHTA and FQGTGA. The CDR3 length is 15 residues. Trimming at V came to 2 bases and at J to 6 bases, leaving 3 bases not matched to a gene. Profiled with immunoSEQ multiplex PCR; TCRdb holds only in-frame clones, not every one. The table has 150,000 or so clones, approximately 86% seen once. The sample was PBMCs. The clonotype was recovered from a man aged 18 to 29 in good health and CMV-seropositive. This sequence joins TRBV7-3 and TRBJ2-1; 11 bases fit TRBD2. CDR3 in DNA: TGTGCCAGCAGCTTAGTAGCGGGAGGGGGCAATGAGCAGTTCTTC. Amino acid sequence: CASSLVAGGGNEQFF.